This T cell receptor beta chain was retrieved from a study of neurological immune-mediated disorders. CDR3 size: 15 residues. V shed 10 bases and J shed 1 base, with 17 bases lying between them. Germline V gene sequence: CDR1 MNHEY, CDR2 SMNVEV (reference sequence). The table lists this clonotype with many counts. TCRdb ran MiXCR on the 5' RACE reads and lists one entry per CDR3 protein. The sample holds 95,000 or so distinct CDR3 sequences; 3% to 4.5% are singletons and the top ten take around 6%. The genes are TRBV27 and TRBJ1-5, with D possibly being TRBD1 (6 bases). Source material: PBMCs. The TCR comes from a young woman with multiple sclerosis. In DNA, the CDR3 is TGTGCCAACCGAGGGGGGCCAACGAGCAATCAGCCCCAGCATTTT. Protein sequence: CANRGGPTSNQPQHF.